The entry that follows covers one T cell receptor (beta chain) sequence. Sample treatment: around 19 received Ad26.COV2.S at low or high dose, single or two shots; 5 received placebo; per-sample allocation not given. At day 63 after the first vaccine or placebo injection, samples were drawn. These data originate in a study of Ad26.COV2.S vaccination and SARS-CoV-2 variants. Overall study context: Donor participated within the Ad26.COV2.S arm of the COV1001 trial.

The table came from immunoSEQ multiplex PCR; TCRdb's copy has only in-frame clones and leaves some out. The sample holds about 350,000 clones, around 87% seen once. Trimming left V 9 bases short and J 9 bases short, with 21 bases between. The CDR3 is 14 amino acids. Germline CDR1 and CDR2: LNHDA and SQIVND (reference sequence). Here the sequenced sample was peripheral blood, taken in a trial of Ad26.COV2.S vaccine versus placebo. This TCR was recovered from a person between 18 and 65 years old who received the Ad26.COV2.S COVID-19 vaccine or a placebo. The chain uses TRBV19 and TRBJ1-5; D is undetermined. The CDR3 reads CAREYSWAGWPQHF. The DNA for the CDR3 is TGTGCCAGGGAGTACAGCTGGGCCGGATGGCCCCAGCATTTT.